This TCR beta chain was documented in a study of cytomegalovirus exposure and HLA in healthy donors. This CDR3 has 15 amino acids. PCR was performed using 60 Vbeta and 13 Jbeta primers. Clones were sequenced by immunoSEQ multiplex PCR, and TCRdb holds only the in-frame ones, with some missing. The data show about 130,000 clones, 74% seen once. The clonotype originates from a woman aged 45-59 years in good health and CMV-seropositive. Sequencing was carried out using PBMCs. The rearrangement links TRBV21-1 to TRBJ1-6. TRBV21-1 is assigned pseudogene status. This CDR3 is CASITPRTYNSPLHF. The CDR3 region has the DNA TGTGCCAGCATCACTCCGCGAACCTATAATTCACCCCTCCACTTT.